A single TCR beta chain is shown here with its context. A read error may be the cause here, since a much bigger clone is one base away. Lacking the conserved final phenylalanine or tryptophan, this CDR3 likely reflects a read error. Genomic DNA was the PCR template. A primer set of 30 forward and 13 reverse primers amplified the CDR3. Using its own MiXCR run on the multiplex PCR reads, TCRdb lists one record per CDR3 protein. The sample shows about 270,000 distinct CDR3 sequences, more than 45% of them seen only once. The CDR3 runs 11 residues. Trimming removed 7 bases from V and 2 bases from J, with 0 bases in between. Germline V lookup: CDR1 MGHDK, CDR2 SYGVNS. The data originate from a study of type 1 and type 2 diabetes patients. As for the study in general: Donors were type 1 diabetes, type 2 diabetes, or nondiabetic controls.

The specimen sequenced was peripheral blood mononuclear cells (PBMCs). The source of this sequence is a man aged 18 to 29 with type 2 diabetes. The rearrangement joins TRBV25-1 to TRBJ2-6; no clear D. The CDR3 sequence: CASTGANVLTS. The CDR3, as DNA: TGTGCCAGCACTGGGGCCAACGTCCTGACTTCC.